Included here is one T cell receptor beta chain sequence, with context. Its antigen is undetermined. This sample is drawn from a study of cytomegalovirus exposure and HLA in healthy donors. Study information: As an earlier analysis found, roughly 180 million T cells yielded some 120 million unique TCR beta sequences. Of more than 350 genotyped donors, 81% clustered with self-reported Caucasian donors.

General study points: It was likely that a cluster of highly shared sequence variants was a sequencing artifact.

The study ran its PCR with 60 Vbeta and 13 Jbeta primers. Original processing methods: Tens of millions of unique TCR beta chains, roughly 10 million shared, were counted in a later analysis. The data were produced by immunoSEQ multiplex PCR, yet TCRdb's version contains in-frame clones alone and is incomplete. V, J and clone size were drawn from that table, and D and trimming were deduced from the DNA. The sample has roughly 96,000 clones, roughly 79% seen once. This receptor was taken from a woman aged 70-85 years in good health and CMV-seropositive. Sequencing was carried out using PBMCs.

The CDR3 DNA follows: TGCGCCAGCAGCGGGGCCGGACAGGCGAACACTGAAGCTTTCTTT. It specifies CASSGAGQANTEAFF. The chain recombines TRBV5-1 with TRBJ1-1, with 7 positions matching TRBD1. Germline V gene data show CDR1 as SGHRS and CDR2 as YFSETQ. The CDR3 runs to 15 residues. The J segment lost 1 base and the V segment lost 4 bases, leaving 7 bases of the junction unmatched.